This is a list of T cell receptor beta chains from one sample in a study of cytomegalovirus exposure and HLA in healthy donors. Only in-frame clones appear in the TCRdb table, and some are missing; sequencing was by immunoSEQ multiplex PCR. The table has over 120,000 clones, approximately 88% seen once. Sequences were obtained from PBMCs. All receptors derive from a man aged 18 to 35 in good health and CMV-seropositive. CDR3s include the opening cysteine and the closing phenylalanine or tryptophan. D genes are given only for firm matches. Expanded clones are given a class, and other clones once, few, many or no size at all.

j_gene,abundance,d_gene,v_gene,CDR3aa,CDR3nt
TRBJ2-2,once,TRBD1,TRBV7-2,CASSLSGGTGELFF,TGTGCCAGCAGCTTATCAGGGGGCACCGGGGAGCTGTTTTTT
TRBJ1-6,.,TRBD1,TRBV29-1,CSVRGTGENSPLHF,TGCAGCGTTCGAGGGACAGGGGAAAATTCACCCCTCCACTTT
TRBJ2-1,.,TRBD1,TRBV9,CASSVDRDEQFF,TGTGCCAGCAGCGTTGACAGGGACGAGCAGTTCTTC
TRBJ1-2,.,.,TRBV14,CASSPLGSDGYTF,TGTGCCAGCAGCCCCCTAGGCAGTGATGGCTACACCTTC
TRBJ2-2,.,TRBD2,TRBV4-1,CASSHSLAGGSTGELFF,TGCGCCAGCAGCCACAGCCTAGCGGGGGGGTCCACCGGGGAGCTGTTTTTT
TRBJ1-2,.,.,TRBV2,CAATTRVHGYTF,TGTGCCGCCACCACCCGCGTGCATGGCTACACCTTC
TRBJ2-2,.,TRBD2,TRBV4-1,CASSQVRVGLAVTGELFF,TGCGCCAGCAGCCAAGTCCGAGTAGGACTAGCGGTAACCGGGGAGCTGTTTTTT
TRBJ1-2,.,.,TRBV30,CAWIPGLNYGYTF,TGTGCCTGGATCCCCGGTCTTAACTATGGCTACACCTTC
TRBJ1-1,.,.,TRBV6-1,CAAAKAFF,TGTGCCGCCGCTAAAGCTTTCTTT
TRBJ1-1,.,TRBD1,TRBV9,CASSVQGAWTEAFF,TGTGCCAGCAGCGTCCAGGGGGCCTGGACTGAAGCTTTCTTT
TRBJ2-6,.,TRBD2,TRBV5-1,CASSPGLDSSGANVLTF,TGCGCCAGCAGCCCGGGACTAGACTCCTCTGGGGCCAACGTCCTGACTTTC
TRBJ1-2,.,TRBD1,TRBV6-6,CASTKTGRNDYGYTF,TGTGCCAGCACCAAGACAGGGAGGAACGATTATGGCTACACCTTC
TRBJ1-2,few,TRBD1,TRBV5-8,CASSPHRQGGYGYTF,TGTGCCAGCAGCCCCCATAGACAGGGGGGCTATGGCTACACCTTC
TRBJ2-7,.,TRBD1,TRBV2,CASRPGQGIFHEQYF,TGTGCCAGCAGACCTGGACAGGGGATTTTCCACGAGCAGTACTTC
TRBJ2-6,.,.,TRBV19,CASSTLDRINVLTF,TGTGCCAGTAGTACCCTTGACAGGATCAACGTCCTGACTTTC
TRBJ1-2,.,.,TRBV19,CASSLPGLQARGGYTF,TGTGCCAGTAGTCTCCCGGGCCTTCAAGCCCGGGGAGGCTACACCTTC
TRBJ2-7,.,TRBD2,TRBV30,CAWSNGLAGEEQYF,TGTGCCTGGAGTAACGGACTAGCGGGGGAAGAGCAGTACTTC
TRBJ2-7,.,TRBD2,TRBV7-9,CASSFGTIYEQYF,TGTGCCAGCAGCTTTGGGACTATCTACGAGCAGTACTTC
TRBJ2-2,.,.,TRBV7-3,CASSFPPGELFF,TGTGCCAGCAGCTTTCCTCCCGGGGAGCTGTTTTTT
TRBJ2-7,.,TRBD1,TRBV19,CASSDRGYEQYF,TGTGCCAGCTCGGACAGGGGTTACGAGCAGTACTTC
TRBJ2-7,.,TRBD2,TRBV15,CATSRGEGAGVTSYEQYF,TGTGCCACCAGCAGAGGGGAGGGAGCGGGCGTCACCTCCTACGAGCAGTACTTC
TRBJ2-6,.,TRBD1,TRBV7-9,CASSPAGGSSGANVLTF,TGTGCCAGCAGCCCGGCAGGGGGATCCTCTGGGGCCAACGTCCTGACTTTC
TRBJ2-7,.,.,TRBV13,CASSSRQVYEQYF,TGTGCCAGCAGCTCCCGACAGGTCTACGAGCAGTACTTC
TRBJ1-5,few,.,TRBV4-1,CASSRTGNQPQHF,TGCGCCAGCAGCCGAACAGGTAATCAGCCCCAGCATTTT
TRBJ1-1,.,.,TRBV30,CAWSWGGTTEAFF,TGTGCCTGGAGTTGGGGGGGGACAACTGAAGCTTTCTTT
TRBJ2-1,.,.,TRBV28,CASSSSPPQYNEQFF,TGTGCCAGCAGTTCATCCCCACCCCAGTACAATGAGCAGTTCTTC
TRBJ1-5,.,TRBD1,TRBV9,CASSVRGLQPQHF,TGTGCCAGCAGCGTGAGGGGGCTCCAGCCCCAGCATTTT
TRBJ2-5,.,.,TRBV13,CASSSGKPRETQYF,TGTGCCAGCAGCTCCGGGAAACCCCGAGAGACCCAGTACTTC
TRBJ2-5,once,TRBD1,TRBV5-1,CASSSTGGAETQYF,TGCGCCAGCAGCTCGACAGGGGGCGCAGAGACCCAGTACTTC
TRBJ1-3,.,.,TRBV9,CASSLAPGGQLSSGNTIYF,TGTGCCAGCAGCCTTGCCCCGGGGGGACAACTATCCTCTGGAAACACCATATATTTT
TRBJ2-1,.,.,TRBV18,CASSPRQDNEQFF,TGTGCCAGCTCACCAAGGCAGGACAATGAGCAGTTCTTC
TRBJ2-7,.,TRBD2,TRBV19,CASSYSGEAYEQYF,TGTGCCAGTAGTTATAGCGGGGAAGCCTACGAGCAGTACTTC
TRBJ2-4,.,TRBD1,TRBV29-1,CSVARDSFTYF,TGCAGCGTAGCCCGGGACAGTTTTACGTACTTC
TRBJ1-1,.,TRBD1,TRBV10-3,CAISPGTGETEAFF,TGTGCCATCAGTCCCGGGACAGGTGAGACTGAAGCTTTCTTT
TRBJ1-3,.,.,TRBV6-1,CASSENVHSGNTIYF,TGTGCCAGCAGTGAAAACGTACACTCTGGAAACACCATATATTTT
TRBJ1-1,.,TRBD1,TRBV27,CASRQGGTEAFF,TGTGCCAGCAGGCAGGGGGGCACTGAAGCTTTCTTT
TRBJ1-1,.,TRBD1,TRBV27,CASSSPDRGARAEAFF,TGTGCCAGCAGTTCCCCGGACAGGGGGGCGCGGGCTGAAGCTTTCTTT
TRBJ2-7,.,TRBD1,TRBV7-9,CASSLQGTGHEQYF,TGTGCCAGCAGCTTACAAGGGACAGGGCACGAGCAGTACTTC
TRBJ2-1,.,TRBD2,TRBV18,CASSPQREDPKFF,TGTGCCAGCTCACCGCAGCGGGAGGACCCTAAGTTCTTC
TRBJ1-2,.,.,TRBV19,CASSINSFNYGYTF,TGTGCCAGTAGTATAAACAGTTTTAACTATGGCTACACCTTC
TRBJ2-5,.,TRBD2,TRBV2,CASRKIAGGEETQYF,TGTGCCAGCAGGAAAATAGCGGGAGGAGAGGAGACCCAGTACTTC
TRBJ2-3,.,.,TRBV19,CASRVGATDTQYF,TGTGCCAGTAGGGTGGGGGCCACAGATACGCAGTATTTT
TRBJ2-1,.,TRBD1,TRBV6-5,CASRGDRGSYNEQFF,TGTGCCAGCAGGGGGGACAGGGGGTCCTACAATGAGCAGTTCTTC
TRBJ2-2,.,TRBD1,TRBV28,CASSWTGHTGELFF,TGTGCCAGCAGTTGGACAGGGCACACCGGGGAGCTGTTTTTT
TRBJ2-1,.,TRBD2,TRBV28,CASSPPGGRNYNEQFF,TGTGCCAGCAGTCCGCCGGGGGGGAGGAACTACAATGAGCAGTTCTTC
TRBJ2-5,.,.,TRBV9,CASSVGGEEETQYF,TGTGCCAGCAGCGTAGGAGGAGAGGAAGAGACCCAGTACTTC
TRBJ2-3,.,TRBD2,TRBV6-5,CASSAPGLSDTQYF,TGTGCCAGCAGCGCCCCGGGACTATCAGATACGCAGTATTTT
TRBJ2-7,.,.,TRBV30,CAWRAGRAYEQYF,TGTGCCTGGAGGGCGGGCCGGGCCTACGAGCAGTACTTC
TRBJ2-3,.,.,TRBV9,CASSASTDTQYF,TGTGCCAGCAGCGCAAGCACAGATACGCAGTATTTT
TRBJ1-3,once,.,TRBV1,CTSSQDHSGNTIYF,TGCACCAGCAGCCAAGATCACTCTGGAAACACCATATATTTT
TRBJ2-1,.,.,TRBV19,CASSTVNEQFF,TGTGCCAGTAGTACGGTAAATGAGCAGTTCTTC